What follows are 20 T cell receptor beta chains derived from one specimen sequenced in a study of pediatric ulcerative colitis (dated by TCRdb to the late 2010s). The library was built by means of the immunoSEQ multiplex PCR assay. This is the immuneACCESS table as TCRdb keeps it, with only in-frame sequences that have V and J called. A part of the clones is gone; compared with another copy, unresolved V genes explain less than half, and the rest is unexplained. This sample holds about 64,000 clones; over 70% were observed only once. The top ten constitute 4% to 6.5% of the sample. Sequencing used blood. Receptors originate from a boy aged 10-17 years with moderate ulcerative colitis.

The chain has TRBV5-1 and TRBJ2-1; D perhaps matches TRBD2 (7 bases). The CDR3 has 16 amino acids. V was cut by 4 bases and J by 8 bases, with 22 bases left in between. The germline V gene encodes CDR1 SGHRS and CDR2 YFSETQ. The CDR3 bases are TGCGCCAGCAGCCCTGGCTTGGGGGGGCCCTCTGATGAGCAGTTCTTC. Protein sequence: CASSPGLGGPSDEQFF. Full variable domain (missing parts from reference TRBV5-1 and TRBJ2-1): KAGVTQTPRYLIKTRGQQVTLSCSPISGHRSVSWYQQTPGQGLQFLFEYFSETQRNKGNFPGRFSGRQFSNSRSEMNVSTLELGDSALYLCASSPGLGGPSDEQFFGPGTRLTVL.

The chain has TRBV5-5 and TRBJ2-2, with 9 bases that match TRBD1. The CDR3 runs 15 residues. Per germline, CDR1 SGHKS and CDR2 YYEKEE (reference sequence). The V segment lost 3 bases and the J segment 5 bases; nucleotides outside the gene matches: 5. CDR3 sequence reads: CASSSGQGTTGELFF. The DNA of the CDR3 is TGTGCCAGCAGCTCTGGACAGGGGACAACCGGGGAGCTGTTTTTT.

This chain links TRBV7-8 with TRBJ1-1, with 9 nucleotides matching TRBD1. Germline V gene data show CDR1 as SGHVS and CDR2 as FQNEAQ. The CDR3 covers 17 residues. V trimming: 5 bases; J trimming: 1 base; junction bases outside the gene matches: 11. CDR3 loop: CASSVLTGGARNTEAFF. CDR3 DNA sequence: TGTGCCAGCAGCGTTCTAACAGGGGGCGCACGGAACACTGAAGCTTTCTTT.

This clone was counted a few times. The chain uses TRBV18 and TRBJ1-4, with D perhaps TRBD1 (6 bases). CDR1 KGHSH and CDR2 LQKENI come from the germline V gene. The CDR3 has 17 residues. V was clipped by 2 bases and J by 0 bases, with 13 bases between them. Here the CDR3 reads CASSPVQGLATNEKLFF. The CDR3 DNA is TGTGCCAGCTCACCAGTACAGGGATTAGCAACTAATGAAAAACTGTTTTTT.

The chain couples TRBV11-3 to TRBJ2-7; D could derive from TRBD1 or TRBD2 (5 bases each). Germline V gene sequence: CDR1 SGHNT, CDR2 YENEEA. There are 12 residues in the CDR3. Trimming removed 5 bases from V and 6 bases from J, with 11 bases in between. The CDR3 DNA sequence: TGTGCCAGCAGCACCAGGGACGGCGAGCAGTACTTC. Translating gives CASSTRDGEQYF. The full variable domain, with the rest looked up from reference TRBV11-3 and TRBJ2-7, is EAGVVQSPRYKIIEKKQPVAFWCNPISGHNTLYWYLQNLGQGPELLIRYENEEAVDDSQLPKDRFSAERLKGVDSTLKIQPAELGDSAVYLCASSTRDGEQYFGPGTRLTVT.

In its sample, this clone was seen a few times. This chain links TRBV7-2 with TRBJ1-5, with a tentative D call TRBD1 (5 bases). The CDR3 spans 15 residues. Germline CDR1 reads SGHTA; CDR2 reads FQGNSA. V was trimmed by 0 bases and J by 6 bases, leaving 12 bases between them. CDR3 coding DNA: TGTGCCAGCAGCTTAGCTTCGTCAGGGACTCAGCCCCAGCATTTT. This sequence encodes CASSLASSGTQPQHF. Complete variable domain (other parts from reference TRBV7-2 and TRBJ1-5): GAGVSQSPSNKVTEKGKDVELRCDPISGHTALYWYRQSLGQGLEFLIYFQGNSAPDKSGLPSDRFSAERTGGSVSTLTIQRTQQEDSAVYLCASSLASSGTQPQHFGDGTRLSIL.

The V and J genes are TRBV19 and TRBJ1-1; TRBD1 is a possible D gene (6 bases). V gave up 0 bases and J gave up 5 bases, with 10 bases separating them. The germline CDR1 and CDR2 sequences are LNHDA and SQIVND (reference sequence). CDR3 length equals 14 residues. The chain's CDR3 is CASSIEGGWTEAFF. As DNA, the CDR3 is TGTGCCAGTAGTATAGAAGGGGGTTGGACTGAAGCTTTCTTT.

The count of this clone is one. The chain carries TRBV7-6 and TRBJ1-1; TRBD1 is a possible D gene (5 bases). The CDR3 extends over 15 amino acids. Trimming took 5 bases from V and 4 from J, leaving 17 bases between them. Germline loops: CDR1 SGHVS, CDR2 FNYEAQ. DNA of the CDR3: TGTGCCAGCAGCGTCCTCAGGGAGCGTGGCACTGAAGCTTTCTTT. Protein sequence: CASSVLRERGTEAFF.

In this sample, this clone turned up a few times. The chain links TRBV29-1 to TRBJ1-2, with D uncertain. Germline V lookup: CDR1 SQVTM, CDR2 ANQGSEA. V was shortened by 1 base and J by 7 bases, with 13 bases between the two germline ends. This CDR3 is 13 amino acids long. The CDR3 sequence: CSVEGFGVLGYTF. CDR3 nucleotide sequence: TGCAGCGTTGAAGGTTTCGGGGTTCTTGGCTACACCTTC. Full variable domain (missing parts from reference TRBV29-1 and TRBJ1-2): SAVISQKPSRDICQRGTSLTIQCQVDSQVTMMFWYRQQPGQSLTLIATANQGSEATYESGFVIDKFPISRPNLTFSTLTVSNMSPEDSSIYLCSVEGFGVLGYTFGSGTRLTVV.

The rearrangement uses TRBV6-1 and TRBJ2-1; 7 bases map to TRBD1. J gave up 4 bases and V 6 bases, and 9 bases lay outside the gene matches. This CDR3 has 15 amino acids. CDR1 MNHNS and CDR2 SASEGT come from the germline V gene. The CDR3: CASRGDSNNYNEQFF. The DNA for the CDR3 is TGTGCCAGCAGGGGGGACAGCAACAATTACAATGAGCAGTTCTTC.

The chain links TRBV6-6 to TRBJ1-2; 8 positions agree with TRBD1. J gave up 6 bases and V 4 bases, and 10 bases lay outside the gene matches. This CDR3 region has 15 residues. Germline CDR1 reads MNHNY; CDR2 reads SVGAGI (reference sequence). This CDR3 is CASSSETGDGHGYTF. The CDR3 DNA reads TGTGCCAGCAGTTCGGAGACAGGGGATGGTCATGGCTACACCTTC.

This clone was seen only once. The chain has TRBV5-4 and TRBJ2-2, with D possibly being TRBD2 (5 bases). Trimming cost V 5 bases and J 1 base, with 12 bases left between them. The CDR3 spans 15 residues. The V gene's germline CDR1 is SGHNT and CDR2 YYREEE (reference sequence). Here the CDR3 reads CASSSIRGNTGELFF. DNA of the CDR3: TGTGCCAGCAGTAGTATTCGGGGGAACACCGGGGAGCTGTTTTTT.

The chain employs TRBV11-1 and TRBJ2-7; possible D gene TRBD1, 6 bases. V was pared by 2 bases and J by 5 bases, with 19 bases between. The CDR3 has 16 residues. CDR1 and CDR2 (germline): SGHAT, FQDESV (reference sequence). The CDR3 region is CASSLKILQGLHEQYF. CDR3 bases: TGTGCCAGCAGCTTAAAAATTCTACAGGGTCTGCACGAGCAGTACTTC.

The chain recombines TRBV7-7 with TRBJ2-5; TRBD2 aligns across 7 bases. V dropped 5 bases and J dropped 4; count of bases not matched to a gene: 7. From germline, CDR1 is SSHAT and CDR2 FNYEAQ (reference sequence). This CDR3 comprises 14 residues. In DNA, the CDR3 is TGTGCCAGCAGCCCCATGGGCGGGGGAGAGACCCAGTACTTC. Translation: CASSPMGGGETQYF. The full variable domain, completed using reference TRBV7-7 and TRBJ2-5, is GAGVSQSPRYKVTKRGQDVTLRCDPISSHATLYWYQQALGQGPEFLTYFNYEAQPDKSGLPSDRFSAERPEGSISTLTIQRTEQRDSAMYRCASSPMGGGETQYFGPGTRLLVL.

This clone was observed once. The rearrangement links TRBV5-1 to TRBJ2-7; D might be TRBD1 (5 bases). The CDR3 is 15 residues long. The germline CDR1 and CDR2 sequences are SGHRS and YFSETQ. V lost 0 bases and J lost 3, with 13 bases in between. CDR3: CASSLGRARDYEQYF. The CDR3 bases are TGCGCCAGCAGCTTGGGCCGCGCCAGGGACTACGAGCAGTACTTC. Full variable domain (rest looked up from reference TRBV5-1 and TRBJ2-7): KAGVTQTPRYLIKTRGQQVTLSCSPISGHRSVSWYQQTPGQGLQFLFEYFSETQRNKGNFPGRFSGRQFSNSRSEMNVSTLELGDSALYLCASSLGRARDYEQYFGPGTRLTVT.

The chain employs TRBV2 and TRBJ2-2, with 8 positions matching TRBD2. This CDR3 region has 14 residues. Germline V CDR1 and CDR2: SNHLY, FYNNEI. The junction had 8 bases not matched to a gene; V was cut back by 7 bases and J by 7 bases. The CDR3 sequence is CASNRLAIGGELFF. The CDR3 DNA sequence: TGTGCCAGCAATCGACTAGCGATCGGCGGGGAGCTGTTTTTT.

This clone has a handful of counts. CDR3 protein: CASSRTGDANTEAFF. DNA of the CDR3: TGTGCCAGCAGCCGGACAGGGGACGCGAACACTGAAGCTTTCTTT. This chain joins TRBV6-5 and TRBJ1-1, with 9 nucleotides matching TRBD1. J gave up 1 base and V 6 bases, and 6 bases lay outside the gene matches. Germline V gives CDR1 MNHEY, CDR2 SVGAGI. The CDR3 covers 15 residues.

The chain recombines TRBV19 with TRBJ2-1; TRBD2 agrees at 9 bases. The germline CDR1 and CDR2 sequences are LNHDA and SQIVND (reference sequence). CDR3 length equals 16 residues. The trim removed 7 bases at V and 4 bases at J, leaving 11 bases unmatched. The chain's CDR3 is CASTLRRRGGYNEQFF. The CDR3 DNA follows: TGTGCCAGTACCCTCCGAAGGCGGGGGGGTTACAATGAGCAGTTCTTC.

This clone has a handful of counts. The rearrangement joins TRBV18 to TRBJ1-5; possibly TRBD1 for D (5 bases). CDR3 length equals 13 residues. Trimming removed 3 bases from V and 7 bases from J, with 10 bases in between. Germline CDR1 reads KGHSH; CDR2 reads LQKENI. CDR3 sequence reads: CASSPVGDQPQHF. CDR3 bases: TGTGCCAGCTCACCTGTCGGGGACCAGCCCCAGCATTTT.

This chain joins TRBV5-6 and TRBJ1-1; the D gene is possibly TRBD1 (6 bases). V was cut by 4 bases and J by 4 bases, with 14 bases left in between. CDR1 is SGHDT and CDR2 is YYEEEE in the germline V gene. This CDR3 is 14 amino acids long. CDR3 DNA sequence: TGTGCCAGCAGCAGAGGGGGTCGGAGCACTGAAGCTTTCTTT. Amino acid sequence: CASSRGGRSTEAFF.